Each of the 21 T cell receptor beta chains below was sequenced from the same sample in a study of cytomegalovirus exposure and HLA in healthy donors. PCR used 60 Vbeta primers and 13 Jbeta primers. Profiled with immunoSEQ multiplex PCR; TCRdb holds only in-frame clones, not every one. The data hold under 200,000 clones, with over 70% observed a single time. The source material was PBMCs. The source is a man aged 30-40 years in good health and CMV-seronegative.

V and J are TRBV5-6 and TRBJ2-3; 14 bases match TRBD2. The CDR3 runs to 19 residues. The V segment lost 0 bases and the J segment 3 bases; nucleotides outside the gene matches: 9. Germline loops: CDR1 SGHDT, CDR2 YYEEEE. The CDR3 is CASSLGLAGGRGVTDTQYF. The CDR3 DNA reads TGTGCCAGCAGCTTGGGACTAGCGGGGGGGCGAGGAGTGACAGATACGCAGTATTTT.

The chain carries TRBV11-2 and TRBJ1-1; D is unclear. The V end lost 3 bases, the J end lost 11 bases, and 19 bases lay between the germline ends. This CDR3 region has 14 residues. CDR1 and CDR2 (germline): SGHAT, FQNNGV. CDR3 sequence: CASSFSPTSQNAFF. CDR3 sequence (DNA): TGTGCCAGCAGCTTTAGCCCCACCTCTCAAAACGCTTTCTTT. Using reference TRBV11-2 and TRBJ1-1 for the parts outside the CDR3, the full variable domain is EAGVAQSPRYKIIEKRQSVAFWCNPISGHATLYWYQQILGQGPKLLIQFQNNGVVDDSQLPKDRFSAERLKGVDSTLKIQPAKLEDSAVYLCASSFSPTSQNAFFGQGTRLTVV.

The V call is TRBV5-4, the J call TRBJ2-1; D gene ambiguous. This CDR3 has 12 amino acids. V was shortened by 2 bases and J by 8 bases, with 8 bases between the two germline ends. Germline V lookup: CDR1 SGHNT, CDR2 YYREEE (reference sequence). CDR3 sequence (DNA): TGTGCCAGCAGCTTATTCCCCGATGAGCAGTTCTTC. This gives the protein CASSLFPDEQFF.

For this clone: One end of the junction does not line up with germline, which may come from a read error. This chain connects TRBV5-4 to TRBJ1-5; D uncertain. CDR1 SGHNT and CDR2 YYREEE come from the germline V gene (reference sequence). This CDR3 spans 12 amino acids. This CDR3 reads CASSSENRPQHF. Written as DNA, the CDR3 is TGTGCCAGCAGCTCCGAGAATCGGCCCCAGCATTTT.

The V gene is TRBV5-1, the J gene TRBJ1-1; 9 nucleotides align to TRBD1. CDR1 and CDR2 (germline): SGHRS, YFSETQ. V gave up 3 bases and J gave up 6 bases; unmatched junction bases: 6. The CDR3 totals 14 residues. The CDR3 spells CASSSPDRGSEAFF. The CDR3 DNA reads TGCGCCAGCAGCTCCCCGGACAGGGGTTCTGAAGCTTTCTTT.

The gene calls are TRBV11-3 and TRBJ2-7, with D tentatively TRBD2 (5 bases). Germline lookup yields CDR1 SGHNT and CDR2 YENEEA. CDR3 length: 14 amino acids. Trimming removed 1 base at V and 6 bases at J, with 13 bases between. The CDR3 sequence is CASSLGTLSGEQYF. The DNA for the CDR3 is TGTGCCAGCAGCTTAGGCACCCTGAGCGGCGAGCAGTACTTC.

The gene calls are TRBV6-6 and TRBJ1-2; perhaps TRBD1 as D (6 bases). V shed 6 bases and J shed 5 bases, with 19 bases lying between them. The V gene's germline CDR1 is MNHNY and CDR2 SVGAGI (reference sequence). The CDR3 extends over 15 amino acids. The CDR3 DNA follows: TGTGCCAGCAGGGGGTTACGCACAGGGCTTTATGGCTACACCTTC. Residues: CASRGLRTGLYGYTF.

V gene TRBV4-3 combines with J gene TRBJ1-2; D is ambiguous. Trimming took off 0 bases at V and 5 bases at J, with 7 bases between the two ends. In germline, CDR1 is LGHNA, CDR2 YSLEER. CDR3 size: 13 residues. This chain's CDR3 is CASSQEGRYGYTF. The CDR3 DNA is TGCGCCAGCAGCCAAGAGGGGAGGTATGGCTACACCTTC.

This sequence joins TRBV11-3 and TRBJ1-1, with D unclear. Germline-derived CDR1 and CDR2 are SGHNT and YENEEA. The CDR3 is 13 residues long. Trimming removed 3 bases from V and 1 base from J, with 6 bases in between. As DNA, the CDR3 is TGTGCCAGCAGCTTCTCCAGGAACACTGAAGCTTTCTTT. This translates into CASSFSRNTEAFF.

This clone was observed once. V usage is TRBV5-1 and J usage is TRBJ1-4, with 7 bases lining up with TRBD1. Trimming cost V 0 bases and J 8 bases; bases outside gene matches: 7. The CDR3 length is 15 residues. In germline, CDR1 is SGHRS, CDR2 YFSETQ. The CDR3 is CASSLVGTGDEKLFF. CDR3 nucleotide sequence: TGCGCCAGCAGCTTGGTGGGCACAGGGGACGAAAAACTGTTTTTT.

V usage is TRBV19 and J usage is TRBJ2-1; 7 nucleotides match TRBD1. Germline loops: CDR1 LNHDA, CDR2 SQIVND (reference sequence). Trimming took 3 bases from V and 2 from J; bases not matched to a gene: 7. This CDR3 has 16 residues. CDR3 nucleotide sequence: TGTGCCAGTAGTATGTCCAGGGGGATTGCCTACAATGAGCAGTTCTTC. Translated: CASSMSRGIAYNEQFF.

The CDR3 nucleotides read TGTGCCAGCAGTTTCCCCCGCTCTTTCACTCTTAATGAAAAACTGTTTTTT. Protein: CASSFPRSFTLNEKLFF. The chain employs TRBV28 and TRBJ1-4, with D unclear. This CDR3 is 17 amino acids long. Germline V lookup: CDR1 MDHEN, CDR2 SYDVKM. V lost 3 bases and J 4 bases, leaving 18 bases between the germline ends.

The chain carries TRBV14 and TRBJ2-1; D uncertain. The CDR3 loop spans 14 amino acids. Trimming shortened V by 4 bases and J by 1 base, and 8 bases separated the two germline ends. Germline V gives CDR1 SGHDN, CDR2 FVKESK. The CDR3 region has the DNA TGTGCCAGCAGCCCTGCAGGATCCTACAATGAGCAGTTCTTC. Protein product: CASSPAGSYNEQFF.

The chain carries TRBV11-2 and TRBJ2-1; D not resolved. Germline V gene lookup returns CDR1 SGHAT and CDR2 FQNNGV. The CDR3 loop spans 11 amino acids. V dropped 3 bases and J dropped 9 bases, with 6 bases sitting between them. The CDR3 is CASSFTCEQFF. For the CDR3, the DNA is TGTGCCAGCAGCTTTACTTGTGAGCAGTTCTTC.

The chain couples TRBV20-1 to TRBJ2-7; D gene uncertain. Germline V lookup: CDR1 DFQATT, CDR2 SNEGSKA (reference sequence). The CDR3 covers 11 residues. V lost 2 bases, J lost 4 bases, and 6 bases lay in between. The CDR3 bases are TGCAGTGCTAGACTAGTTTACGAGCAGTACTTC. It translates to CSARLVYEQYF.

The chain is built from TRBV6-6 and TRBJ2-6; no firm D call. The germline V gene encodes CDR1 MNHNY and CDR2 SVGAGI (reference sequence). This CDR3 spans 15 amino acids. V was trimmed by 5 bases and J by 1 base, leaving 9 bases between them. The CDR3 DNA is TGTGCCAGCAGTAACGTGAGGTCTGGGGCCAACGTCCTGACTTTC. It translates to CASSNVRSGANVLTF.

J is TRBJ2-4 and V is TRBV7-6; TRBD1 aligns across 8 bases. The ends lost 4 bases at V and 8 bases at J; junction bases unmatched: 7. Germline CDR1 reads SGHVS; CDR2 reads FNYEAQ. The length of the CDR3 is 14 residues. CDR3 region: CASSSYDRGDIQYF. CDR3 nucleotides: TGTGCCAGCAGCTCTTATGACAGGGGTGACATTCAGTACTTC.

CDR3 sequence reads: CASSQGPLPTEAFF. CDR3 DNA: TGTGCCAGCAGCCAGGGCCCCCTCCCCACTGAAGCTTTCTTT. The V and J genes are TRBV6-1 and TRBJ1-1; D is possibly TRBD1 (5 bases). This CDR3 contains 14 residues. Germline loops: CDR1 MNHNS, CDR2 SASEGT. The V end lost 6 bases, the J end lost 4 bases, and 15 bases lay between the germline ends.

The chain joins TRBV29-1 to TRBJ2-7; D might be TRBD1 (6 bases). Germline CDR1 is SQVTM and CDR2 is ANQGSEA. The V end lost 0 bases, the J end lost 6 bases, and 15 bases lay between the germline ends. The CDR3 is 14 amino acids. The CDR3 nucleotides are TGCAGCGTTGAAGAGCAGGGGTACCCCTTCGAGCAGTACTTC. Residues: CSVEEQGYPFEQYF.

The chain couples TRBV4-3 to TRBJ1-5; tentatively, D is TRBD1 (5 bases). The CDR3 length is 14 residues. V was pared by 0 bases and J by 7 bases, with 10 bases between. CDR1 is LGHNA and CDR2 is YSLEER in the germline V gene. CDR3 DNA sequence: TGCGCCAGCAGCCAAGAAATAGGGGAACAGCCCCAGCATTTT. Its protein is CASSQEIGEQPQHF.

J is TRBJ1-4 and V is TRBV9; 9 bases fit TRBD1. This CDR3 comprises 16 residues. Germline lookup yields CDR1 SGDLS and CDR2 YYNGEE. The junction had 8 bases not matched to a gene; V was cut back by 4 bases and J by 4 bases. The CDR3 reads CASSPGTGRVNEKLFF. The DNA for the CDR3 is TGTGCCAGCAGCCCCGGGACAGGGCGCGTTAATGAAAAACTGTTTTTT.